The entry that follows covers one T cell receptor beta chain sequence. The antigen is undetermined. This table comes from immunoSEQ multiplex PCR, and its TCRdb copy is limited to in-frame clones, with some not included. Of tens of thousands of clones listed, more than 75% are singletons. The sample belongs to a study of T cells in localized non-small cell lung cancer. General study points: Uninvolved adjacent lung showed the highest T cell clonality, exceeding tumor. An association was observed between higher blood T cell density and longer overall survival. The appearance of a median approximately 57 of the top 100 tumor clones was seen in adjacent lung. A single tumor region was sequenced, leaving heterogeneity possible.

The trim removed 0 bases at V and 2 bases at J, leaving 6 bases unmatched. CDR3 length equals 17 residues. Germline values: CDR1 SGHNT, CDR2 YYREEE (reference sequence). The rearrangement uses TRBV5-4 and TRBJ2-2, with TRBD1 matching over 8 bases. The sample in question was PBMCs, obtained before any cancer treatment. This TCR derives from a man aged 40 to 69 with stage II squamous cell lung carcinoma. CDR3 sequence (DNA): TGTGCCAGCAGCTTGGCGGGTACAGGGGGAAACACCGGGGAGCTGTTTTTT. It specifies CASSLAGTGGNTGELFF.